A single sample is the source of the 5 T cell receptor beta chains below, sequenced in a study of a mutant IDH1 vaccine in newly diagnosed glioma. The data were produced by immunoSEQ multiplex PCR, yet TCRdb's version contains in-frame clones alone and is incomplete. The sample lists about 46,000 clones; around 86% were seen once. The time point denotes: baseline, week 1 (first vaccination visit). Treatment described: pre-vaccination baseline after standard-of-care therapy. Sequenced here: PBMCs, sampled from a glioma patient treated with radiotherapy, temozolomide or both. Receptors originate from a man aged 40-49 years with glioma.

The chain carries TRBV7-2 and TRBJ2-7; TRBD2 matches at 9 bases. Unmatched junction bases numbered 8, after V lost 6 bases and J lost 5 bases. Germline CDR1 SGHTA, CDR2 FQGNSA. This CDR3 region has 14 residues. The CDR3 loop is CASSPAGGADEQYF. The CDR3 nucleotides read TGTGCCAGCAGTCCCGCGGGGGGGGCGGACGAGCAGTACTTC.

The rearrangement uses TRBV6-6 and TRBJ2-1; D is ambiguous. V lost 10 bases and J 0 bases, leaving 10 bases between the germline ends. Germline V gene lookup returns CDR1 MNHNY and CDR2 SVGAGI (reference sequence). CDR3 length: 13 amino acids. The CDR3 DNA reads as TGTGCCACCAGCGAGAGCTCCTACAATGAGCAGTTCTTC. Translation: CATSESSYNEQFF.

The V gene is TRBV29-1, the J gene TRBJ2-1; 7 positions match TRBD2. This CDR3 spans 20 amino acids. With 6 bases clipped from V and 0 bases from J, the junction kept 23 bases outside the gene matches. Germline lookup yields CDR1 SQVTM and CDR2 ANQGSEA. The CDR3, as DNA: TGCAGCGTCGCTGGGGCCTATCAAGCGGGGTGGGGAACCTCCTACAATGAGCAGTTCTTC. Translating gives CSVAGAYQAGWGTSYNEQFF.

This clone has a handful of counts. The chain uses TRBV29-1 and TRBJ1-1; 7 bases align to TRBD1. The germline CDR1 and CDR2 sequences are SQVTM and ANQGSEA. CDR3 length equals 13 residues. The V and J ends lost 7 bases and 1 base, in that order; junction bases with no gene match: 6. In nucleotides, the CDR3 is TGCAGCGGCTGGGACAGAGGGAACACTGAAGCTTTCTTT. This encodes CSGWDRGNTEAFF.

V and J are TRBV9 and TRBJ1-1, with TRBD1 identical over 7 bases. Germline assignment: CDR1 SGDLS and CDR2 YYNGEE. V lost 4 bases to trimming and J lost 2 bases; unmatched junction nucleotides: 8. CDR3 length equals 15 residues. The CDR3 here is CASSPHRGPNTEAFF. For the CDR3, the DNA is TGTGCCAGCAGCCCTCACAGGGGACCCAACACTGAAGCTTTCTTT.